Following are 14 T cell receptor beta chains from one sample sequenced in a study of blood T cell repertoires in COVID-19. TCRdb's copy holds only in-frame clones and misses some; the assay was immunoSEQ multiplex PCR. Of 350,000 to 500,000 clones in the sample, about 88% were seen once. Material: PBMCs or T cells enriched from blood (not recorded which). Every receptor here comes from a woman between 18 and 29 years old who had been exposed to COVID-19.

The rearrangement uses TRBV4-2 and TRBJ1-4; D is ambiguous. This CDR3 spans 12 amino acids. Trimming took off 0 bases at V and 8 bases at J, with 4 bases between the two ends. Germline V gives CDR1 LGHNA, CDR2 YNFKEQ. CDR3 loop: CASSQDEEKLFF. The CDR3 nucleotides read TGTGCCAGCAGCCAAGATGAGGAAAAACTGTTTTTT.

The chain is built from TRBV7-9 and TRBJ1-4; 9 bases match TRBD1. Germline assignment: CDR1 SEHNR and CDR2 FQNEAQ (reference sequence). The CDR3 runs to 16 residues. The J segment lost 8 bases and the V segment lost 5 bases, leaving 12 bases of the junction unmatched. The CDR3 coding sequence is TGTGCCAGCAGCGCCCCCCGGACAGGGGTTTTGGAAAAACTGTTTTTT. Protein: CASSAPRTGVLEKLFF. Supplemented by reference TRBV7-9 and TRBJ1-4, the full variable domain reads DTGVSQNPRHKITKRGQNVTFRCDPISEHNRLYWYRQTLGQGPEFLTYFQNEAQLEKSRLLSDRFSAERPKGSFSTLEIQRTEQGDSAMYLCASSAPRTGVLEKLFFGSGTQLSVL.

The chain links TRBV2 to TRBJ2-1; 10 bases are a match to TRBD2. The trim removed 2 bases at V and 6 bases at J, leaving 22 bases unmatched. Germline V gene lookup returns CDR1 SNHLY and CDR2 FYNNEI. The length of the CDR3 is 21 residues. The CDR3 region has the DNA TGTGCCAGCAGTGAACTCTTGACGAGGGGGTACCCTAGCGGGAGAGGCAATGAGCAGTTCTTC. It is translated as CASSELLTRGYPSGRGNEQFF.

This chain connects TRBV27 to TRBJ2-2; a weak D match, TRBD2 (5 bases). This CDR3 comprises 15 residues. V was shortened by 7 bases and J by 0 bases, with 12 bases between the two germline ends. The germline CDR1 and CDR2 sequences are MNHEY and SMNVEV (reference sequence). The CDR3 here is CASNLSGANTGELFF. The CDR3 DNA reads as TGTGCCAGCAACCTAAGCGGAGCGAACACCGGGGAGCTGTTTTTT.

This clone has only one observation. The CDR3 is CASSLIDSYEQYF. The CDR3 DNA reads as TGTGCCAGCAGCTTAATAGATTCCTACGAGCAGTACTTC. The chain combines TRBV11-2 with TRBJ2-7; D unclear. Per germline, CDR1 SGHAT and CDR2 FQNNGV. The CDR3 loop spans 13 amino acids. Trimming took off 2 bases at V and 1 base at J, with 6 bases between the two ends.

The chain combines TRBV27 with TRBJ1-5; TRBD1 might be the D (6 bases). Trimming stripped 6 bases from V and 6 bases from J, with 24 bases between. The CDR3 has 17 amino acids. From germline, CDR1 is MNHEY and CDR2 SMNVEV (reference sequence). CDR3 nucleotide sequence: TGTGCCAGCAGCCCTCCTCCGGGAGGGGGAAGGAGTCAGCCCCAGCATTTT. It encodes CASSPPPGGGRSQPQHF.

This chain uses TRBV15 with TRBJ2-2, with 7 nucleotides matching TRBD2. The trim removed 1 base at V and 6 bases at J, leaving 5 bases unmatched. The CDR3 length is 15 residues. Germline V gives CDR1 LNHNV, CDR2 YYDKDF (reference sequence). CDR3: CATSRASAGAGELFF. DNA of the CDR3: TGTGCCACCAGCAGAGCCTCCGCGGGAGCCGGGGAGCTGTTTTTT.

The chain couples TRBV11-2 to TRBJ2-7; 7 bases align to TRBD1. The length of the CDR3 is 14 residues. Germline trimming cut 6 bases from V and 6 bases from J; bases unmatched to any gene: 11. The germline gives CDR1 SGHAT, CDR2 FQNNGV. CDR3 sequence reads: CASSSEGQSGEQYF. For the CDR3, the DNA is TGTGCCAGCAGTAGTGAGGGACAGTCGGGCGAGCAGTACTTC.

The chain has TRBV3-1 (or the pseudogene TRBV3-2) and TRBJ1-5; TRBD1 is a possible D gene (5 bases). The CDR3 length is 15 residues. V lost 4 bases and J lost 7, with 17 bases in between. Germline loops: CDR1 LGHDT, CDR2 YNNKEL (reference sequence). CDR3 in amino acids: CASSPEVGVGQPQHF. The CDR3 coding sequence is TGTGCCAGCAGCCCCGAGGTAGGGGTAGGCCAGCCCCAGCATTTT.

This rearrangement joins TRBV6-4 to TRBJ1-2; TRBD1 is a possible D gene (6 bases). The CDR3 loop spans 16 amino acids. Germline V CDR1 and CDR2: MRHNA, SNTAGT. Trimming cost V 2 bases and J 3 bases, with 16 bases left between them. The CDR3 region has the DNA TGTGCCAGCAGTGACGATTTCGGGGGGCCATACTATGGCTACACCTTC. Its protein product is CASSDDFGGPYYGYTF.

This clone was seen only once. CDR3 sequence reads: CASSNTHAGGSGANVLTF. The DNA for the CDR3 is TGTGCCAGTAGCAACACGCATGCAGGGGGCTCTGGGGCCAACGTCCTGACTTTC. This chain uses TRBV19 with TRBJ2-6, with 7 bases fitting TRBD1. The CDR3 runs 18 residues. CDR1 is LNHDA and CDR2 is SQIVND in the germline V gene (reference sequence). The trim removed 6 bases at V and 0 bases at J, leaving 11 bases unmatched.

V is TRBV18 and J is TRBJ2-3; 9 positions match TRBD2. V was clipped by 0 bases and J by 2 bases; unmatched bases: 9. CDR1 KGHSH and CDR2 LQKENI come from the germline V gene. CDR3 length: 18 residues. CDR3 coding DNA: TGTGCCAGCTCACCACCGCTTGGTCTAGCGGGAAACACAGATACGCAGTATTTT. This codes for CASSPPLGLAGNTDTQYF.

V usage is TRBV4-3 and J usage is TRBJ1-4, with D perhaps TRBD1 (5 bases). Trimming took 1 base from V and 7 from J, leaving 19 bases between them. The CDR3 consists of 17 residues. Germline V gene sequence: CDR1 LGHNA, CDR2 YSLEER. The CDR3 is CASSQAAQGKRSEKLFF. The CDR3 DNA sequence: TGCGCCAGCAGCCAAGCTGCCCAGGGAAAGAGGAGTGAAAAACTGTTTTTT.

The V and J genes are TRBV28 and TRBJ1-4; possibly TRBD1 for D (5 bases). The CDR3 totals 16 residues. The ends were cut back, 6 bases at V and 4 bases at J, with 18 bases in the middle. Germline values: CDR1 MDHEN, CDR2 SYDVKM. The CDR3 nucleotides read TGTGCCAGCAGCGCACGTACAGGCGACAATAATGAAAAACTGTTTTTT. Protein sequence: CASSARTGDNNEKLFF.